This record concerns one TCR beta chain sequence. Its matching antigen is unknown. This sample was included in a study of identifying expanded T cells in peripheral blood. Collection occurred without any documented infections or immune events in donors. Profiling relied on immunoSEQ multiplex PCR, and the TCRdb table lists in-frame clones only, not all of them. The table includes about 85,000 clones, 88% detected once. Study-wide results and limits: Clone count variance between roughly two-week samples rose with total template count. Technical replicates showed roughly 1.2 changed clones; two weeks about 16; four weeks 19.

After removal of 1 base from V and 4 bases from J, the junction contained 0 bases not matched to a gene. CDR1 and CDR2 from the germline V gene are SGHTA and FQGNSA. The CDR3 extends over 14 amino acids. The receptor was isolated from a person between 18 and 69 years old in good health. This chain joins TRBV7-2 and TRBJ2-7; 11 bases are a match to TRBD2. The sequenced sample consisted of blood. The CDR3 loop is CASSLGLAGYEQYF. DNA for the CDR3: TGTGCCAGCAGCTTAGGACTAGCGGGGTACGAGCAGTACTTC. Together with reference TRBV7-2 and TRBJ2-7, the CDR3 gives the full variable domain: GAGVSQSPSNKVTEKGKDVELRCDPISGHTALYWYRQSLGQGLEFLIYFQGNSAPDKSGLPSDRFSAERTGGSVSTLTIQRTQQEDSAVYLCASSLGLAGYEQYFGPGTRLTVT.